The rows below give T cell receptor beta chains drawn from one sample of a study of human T cells and chemical hapten exposure. MiXCR, applied by TCRdb to the RACE reads, yields one record per CDR3 protein. The sample lists approximately 320,000 distinct CDR3 sequences, around 5% occurring once. The specimen comprised whole blood, sampled in connection with sensitization to the hapten diphenylcyclopropenone (DPC). The receptors stem from a woman younger than 30 with alopecia areata. Some clones in this sample may be carry-over from other donors' samples. Each CDR3 is given with its conserved first and last residue. Each record gives: clone size, V gene, D gene, J gene, CDR3 DNA, CDR3 protein. The D gene is left open where the match is weak. Size is stated for part of the rows, as once, few or many counts, or as a class when the clone is expanded.

many	TRBV28	-	TRBJ1-1	TGTGCCAGCAGTTTAAGGCCCAGCAACACTGAAGCTTTCTTT	CASSLRPSNTEAFF
-	TRBV4-3	TRBD2	TRBJ2-3	TGCGCCAGCAGCCAAGACCCCCTGGCGGGGGGAGCCACTGCTAGCACAGATACGCAGTATTTT	CASSQDPLAGGATASTDTQYF
many	TRBV27	-	TRBJ2-3	TGTGCCAGCTCTACTAGACTAGAGGACAATACGCAGTATTTT	CASSTRLEDNTQYF
many	TRBV28	TRBD1	TRBJ2-7	TGTGCCAGCAGTTCATCCGGGACAGTCTCCTACGAGCAGTACTTC	CASSSSGTVSYEQYF
-	TRBV28	TRBD1	TRBJ1-5	TGTGCCAGCAACACCCGGGACAGGGCGCTCCAGCCCCAGCATTTT	CASNTRDRALQPQHF
many	TRBV20-1	-	TRBJ1-5	TGCAGTGCTAGACAGGATAGCAATCAGCCCCAGCATTTT	CSARQDSNQPQHF
many	TRBV13	-	TRBJ1-5	TGTGCCAGCTCCGAAAATAATCAGCCCCAGCATTTT	CASSENNQPQHF
-	TRBV28	TRBD1	TRBJ1-2	TGTGCCAGCAGTTCCCAGACAGGGGGCGAAGGCTACACCTTC	CASSSQTGGEGYTF
few	TRBV5-1	TRBD1	TRBJ2-5	TGCGCCAGCAGCTTGGGGGACAGGGACGAGACCCAGTACTTC	CASSLGDRDETQYF
few	TRBV6-5	-	TRBJ2-3	TGTGCCAGCAGATTCCAGTGGGGAAACACAGATACGCAGTATTTT	CASRFQWGNTDTQYF
few	TRBV10-3	-	TRBJ2-7	TGTGCCATCAGGGACAGCCTATACGAGCAGTACTTC	CAIRDSLYEQYF
many	TRBV7-2	-	TRBJ2-3	TGTGCCAGCAGTCCCCGTCGGGGGTATCGCACAGATACGCAGTATTTT	CASSPRRGYRTDTQYF
few	TRBV27	-	TRBJ1-1	TGTGCCAGCAGTCCCAACAAGAACACTGAAGCTTTCTTT	CASSPNKNTEAFF
-	TRBV9	-	TRBJ1-1	TGTGCCAGCAGCGTAGTATCACAGGGATTAACTGAAGCTTTCTTT	CASSVVSQGLTEAFF
-	TRBV12-3/TRBV12-4	TRBD1	TRBJ1-1	TGTGCCAGCAGGTTAACAGGGGGCGGGAACACTGAAGCTTTCTTT	CASRLTGGGNTEAFF
many	TRBV6-1	-	TRBJ1-2	TGTGCCAGCAGTGGACTTGGCTATGGCTACACCTTC	CASSGLGYGYTF
-	TRBV24-1	-	TRBJ2-3	TGTGCCACCAGTGATTTAACTAGTTCGGGTACGCAGTATTTT	CATSDLTSSGTQYF
-	TRBV29-1	-	TRBJ2-7	TGCAGGCCCGGGACACCCTCCGGGGAGCAGTACTTC	CRPGTPSGEQYF
few	TRBV5-1	-	TRBJ2-7	TGCGCCAGCGCCGCAGCTTGGGACACCGCCTACGAGCAGTACTTC	CASAAAWDTAYEQYF
many	TRBV6-5	-	TRBJ2-3	TGTGCCAGCAGTTACGGGGATCCGACAGATACGCAGTATTTT	CASSYGDPTDTQYF
many	TRBV7-8	-	TRBJ2-3	TGTGCCAGCAGCCCCTACCTCGACGGAGGTAATGGAGATACGCAGTATTTT	CASSPYLDGGNGDTQYF
few	TRBV20-1	-	TRBJ2-2	TGCAGTGCTCCCGTTCCCAACACCGGGGAGCTGTTTTTT	CSAPVPNTGELFF
few	TRBV4-2	TRBD2	TRBJ2-7	TGTGCCAGCAGCCGACTAGCGGGGGCGAGCTCCTACGAGCAGTACTTC	CASSRLAGASSYEQYF
-	TRBV10-3	-	TRBJ1-2	TGTGCCATCAGTGAGTCCTCCGGGGACTATGGCTACACCTTC	CAISESSGDYGYTF
-	TRBV10-3	TRBD1	TRBJ2-7	TGTGCCATCAGGGGACAGGGGTCCTCCTACGAGCAGTACTTC	CAIRGQGSSYEQYF
-	TRBV12-3/TRBV12-4	-	TRBJ1-3	TGTGCCAGCAGATTTTGGGGAAAACCCCGCTCTGGAAACACCATATATTTT	CASRFWGKPRSGNTIYF
-	TRBV24-1	-	TRBJ1-4	TGTGCCACCAGTGATACGGACAGCAGCGAAAAACTGTTTTTT	CATSDTDSSEKLFF
many	TRBV25-1	-	TRBJ1-3	TGTGCCAGCACCCGACCGATGGGGGCGGCGATGTCTGGAAACACCATATATTTT	CASTRPMGAAMSGNTIYF
-	TRBV12-3/TRBV12-4	-	TRBJ1-3	TGTGCCAGCAGAAGACGGTTCTCTGGAAACACCATATATTTT	CASRRRFSGNTIYF
-	TRBV5-1	TRBD1	TRBJ2-7	TGCGCCAGCAGCACCGCGGGACAGGGGGCCCACGAGCAGTACTTC	CASSTAGQGAHEQYF
-	TRBV20-1	-	TRBJ1-1	TGCAGTGCCCCAAGGACGGAGAACACTGAAGCTTTCTTT	CSAPRTENTEAFF
-	TRBV25-1	-	TRBJ1-3	TGTGCCAGCAGTGATCCAGGGCTCGGAAACACCATATATTTT	CASSDPGLGNTIYF
many	TRBV3-1	-	TRBJ1-5	TGTGCCAGCAGCCAAGATGGTGGTAGTGATCAGCCCCAGCATTTT	CASSQDGGSDQPQHF
few	TRBV7-3	-	TRBJ2-3	TGTGCCAGCAGCTCCCAGGGGGGGGCGCTGACAGATACGCAGTATTTT	CASSSQGGALTDTQYF
few	TRBV4-2	-	TRBJ1-1	TGTGCCAGCAGCCAAGATAGGCGGGCGGTTGGGGTTGAAGCTTTCTTT	CASSQDRRAVGVEAFF
-	TRBV5-1	TRBD1	TRBJ2-2	TGCGCCAGCCGGCGGCAGGGGGACACCGGGGAGCTGTTTTTT	CASRRQGDTGELFF
many	TRBV6-6	-	TRBJ2-3	TGTGCCAGCCTGAAAAGCCGTACCCGCACAGATACGCAGTATTTT	CASLKSRTRTDTQYF
many	TRBV7-2	TRBD1	TRBJ1-1	TGTGCCAGCAGCTCCGGACAGGGACGAACTTTCTTT	CASSSGQGRTFF
many	TRBV14	-	TRBJ2-1	TGTGCCAGCAGCCAAGATTTTATGAATGAGCAGTTCTTC	CASSQDFMNEQFF
many	TRBV6-5	-	TRBJ1-3	TGTGCCAGCAGTCAAGTTTCTGGAAACACCATATATTTT	CASSQVSGNTIYF
few	TRBV6-2/TRBV6-3	-	TRBJ2-5	TGTGCCAGCAGTTACAAACCAGAGACCCAGTACTTC	CASSYKPETQYF
few	TRBV6-2/TRBV6-3	-	TRBJ2-6	TGTGCCAGCAGTTCACACTTGGGCAGGGAACTCTCTGGGGCCAACGTCCTGACTTTC	CASSSHLGRELSGANVLTF
many	TRBV12-3/TRBV12-4	-	TRBJ2-1	TGTGCCAGCAGTTTAGCGGACCAGAGGGACAATGAGCAGTTCTTC	CASSLADQRDNEQFF
-	TRBV7-2	TRBD2	TRBJ2-7	TGTGCCAGCAGCTTAAAGCGGGGGGGCGTGTACGAGCAGTACTTC	CASSLKRGGVYEQYF
-	TRBV2	-	TRBJ2-1	TGTGCCAGCAGTGGCCCCCGCGGGGAGAGGGCCTACAATGAGCAGTTCTTC	CASSGPRGERAYNEQFF
many	TRBV6-6	-	TRBJ1-1	TGTGCCAGCAGTTACTCGTTAGGAGGGACTGAAGCTTTCTTT	CASSYSLGGTEAFF
many	TRBV12-3/TRBV12-4	TRBD2	TRBJ2-3	TGTGCCAGCAGCACCCCGACTAGCGGGGACCCCTATACGCAGTATTTT	CASSTPTSGDPYTQYF
-	TRBV28	-	TRBJ2-7	TGTGCCAGCAGTTTAAGGGGGGTGATTAACGAGCAGTACTTC	CASSLRGVINEQYF
many	TRBV29-1	-	TRBJ2-5	TGCAGTCCACTAGGGGATGGAGGGACCCAGTACTTC	CSPLGDGGTQYF
-	TRBV10-3	-	TRBJ2-7	TGTGCCATCAGTGAGGCTGGTAAGAGCTCCTACGAGCAGTACTTC	CAISEAGKSSYEQYF
-	TRBV29-1	-	TRBJ1-1	TGCAGCGTCCTGTCCACTGAAGCTTTCTTT	CSVLSTEAFF
few	TRBV7-2	-	TRBJ2-1	TGTGCCAGCAGCTTAGTAGGGGGGGGCCCCTCCTACAATGAGCAGTTCTTC	CASSLVGGGPSYNEQFF
-	TRBV6-5	-	TRBJ1-6	TGTGCCAGCAGCCGCCAGGGGTGGAATTCACCCCTCCACTTT	CASSRQGWNSPLHF